This record looks at one TCR beta chain sequence and its context. The CDR3 covers 14 residues. CDR1 is MDHEN, CDR2 SYDVKM, per germline. V was clipped by 5 bases and J by 3 bases, with 14 bases between them. The data were taken from a study of technical replicates of blood from a handful of donors. Data came from immunoSEQ multiplex PCR; TCRdb stores just in-frame clones and leaves some out. The table records around 68,000 clones, approximately 97% of them present only once. The V gene is TRBV28, the J gene TRBJ2-7; tentative D call: TRBD1 (6 bases). The origin of this receptor is a human donor in good health. The material sequenced was T cells isolated from PBMCs. CDR3 loop: CASSPQGSDYEQYF. The CDR3 DNA is TGTGCCAGCAGTCCGCAGGGGTCTGACTACGAGCAGTACTTC.